This TCR beta chain was sequenced during a study of control samples from healthy donors and cancer patients. Assay: immunoSEQ multiplex PCR; the TCRdb copy retains only in-frame clones and omits some. The repertoire holds 150,000 to 200,000 clones, with around nine tenths as singletons. The CDR3 covers 14 residues. Germline V gives CDR1 SNHLY, CDR2 FYNNEI. Deletions cut 0 bases from V and 9 bases from J, with 15 bases between. This TCR was sampled from a young man in good health. The chain is built from TRBV2 and TRBJ2-7; D is unclear. Sequenced input: blood. The CDR3: CASSEAGQPKAQYF. The CDR3 DNA is TGTGCCAGCAGTGAAGCCGGTCAACCCAAGGCGCAGTACTTC.